Below, 29 T cell receptor beta chains from the same sample are listed, as sequenced in a study of Graves' ophthalmopathy and Graves' hyperthyroidism. The authors amplified TCR beta CDR3 regions, and they did so from RNA transcripts for repertoire sequencing. HTBI-primed RT-PCR formed the first round, and a multiplex PCR formed the second. TCRdb ran MiXCR on the multiplex PCR reads and lists one entry per CDR3 protein. The repertoire includes 220,000 or so distinct CDR3 sequences, under 25% of them detected once, and roughly 44% sits in the top ten. The specimen was peripheral blood. These receptors all come from a woman in her forties or fifties with Graves' ophthalmopathy.

This clonotype has a handful of counts. The chain uses TRBV5-1 and TRBJ2-2, with D possibly being TRBD1 or TRBD2 (5 bases each). Per the germline V gene, CDR1 is SGHRS and CDR2 is YFSETQ. V shed 0 bases and J shed 9 bases, with 15 bases lying between them. The CDR3 covers 15 residues. This CDR3 reads CASSLVGTPARELFF. The CDR3 DNA follows: TGCGCCAGCAGCTTGGTAGGGACCCCTGCTCGGGAGCTGTTTTTT. Using reference TRBV5-1 and TRBJ2-2 for the parts outside the CDR3, the full variable domain is KAGVTQTPRYLIKTRGQQVTLSCSPISGHRSVSWYQQTPGQGLQFLFEYFSETQRNKGNFPGRFSGRQFSNSRSEMNVSTLELGDSALYLCASSLVGTPARELFFGEGSRLTVL.

V and J are TRBV9 and TRBJ2-7; TRBD1 or TRBD2 may be the D gene (5 bases each). The CDR3 is made up of 15 amino acids. V lost 0 bases and J lost 5, with 15 bases in between. CDR1 and CDR2 from the germline V gene are SGDLS and YYNGEE. This CDR3 reads CASSVGDGAADEQYF. The CDR3 DNA follows: TGTGCCAGCAGCGTAGGGGACGGAGCGGCGGACGAGCAGTACTTC.

This clonotype was counted at least ten times. The genes are TRBV28 and TRBJ1-3; possible D gene TRBD1, 5 bases. CDR1 and CDR2 (germline): MDHEN, SYDVKM. The CDR3 has 15 residues. The ends were cut back, 2 bases at V and 2 bases at J, with 10 bases in the middle. The CDR3 region has the DNA TGTGCCAGCAGTTTAAGTCTGGGGCCTGGAAACACCATATATTTT. Encoded protein: CASSLSLGPGNTIYF.

The CDR3 DNA sequence: TGTGCCAGCAGTGAAGATAGAGGGTTTTACTGGTATGACTATGGCTACACCTTC. Translation: CASSEDRGFYWYDYGYTF. This sequence joins TRBV6-1 and TRBJ1-2; unclear D gene. The CDR3 runs 18 residues. Trimming took 1 base from V and 3 from J, leaving 21 bases between them. Germline V gives CDR1 MNHNS, CDR2 SASEGT.

This clonotype was observed many times. The chain links TRBV10-3 to TRBJ2-7, with no clear D. CDR1 is ENHRY, CDR2 SYGVKD, per germline. The V end lost 2 bases, the J end lost 2 bases, and 10 bases lay between the germline ends. The CDR3 runs 14 residues. CDR3 amino acids: CAISETPVTYEQYF. CDR3 nucleotide sequence: TGTGCCATCAGTGAGACTCCAGTTACCTACGAGCAGTACTTC.

This clonotype was seen repeatedly, ten times or more. The genes are TRBV5-1 and TRBJ2-7, with D possibly TRBD1 on 6 matching bases. The CDR3 has 15 amino acids. Germline V gene lookup returns CDR1 SGHRS and CDR2 YFSETQ. The V end was cut by 1 base, the J end by 3 bases, with 14 bases between. The CDR3 coding sequence is TGCGCCAGCAGCTTGCAGGTCAGGGGCATCTACGAGCAGTACTTC. Translation gives CASSLQVRGIYEQYF.

Many counts were recorded for this clonotype. The chain combines TRBV10-2 with TRBJ2-7; weak D call: TRBD1 (5 bases). The CDR3 is 14 amino acids. Trimming cost V 4 bases and J 0 bases, with 10 bases left between them. CDR1 is WSHSY and CDR2 is SAAADI in the germline V gene. The chain's CDR3 is CASSGGPFSYEQYF. The CDR3 coding sequence is TGCGCCAGCAGTGGGGGCCCGTTCTCCTACGAGCAGTACTTC.

In the case of this clonotype: The junction does not match germline at one end; this may be a read error. The V and J genes are TRBV12-3 or TRBV12-4 and TRBJ1-2, with D unclear. CDR3 size: 14 residues. The CDR3 DNA reads TGTGCCAGCAGTTCAATAGGTTTTGGCTATGGCTACAACTTC. This sequence encodes CASSSIGFGYGYNF.

V usage is TRBV7-3 and J usage is TRBJ1-1, with D unresolved. CDR1 is SGHTA, CDR2 FQGTGA, per germline. Trimming removed 10 bases at V and 5 bases at J, with 11 bases between. The CDR3 length is 11 residues. CDR3 in DNA: TGTGCCAAGCGACTGCGGACTGAAGCTTTCTTT. As protein: CAKRLRTEAFF.

Many counts were recorded for this clonotype. The V gene is TRBV9, the J gene TRBJ2-5, with 11 bases matching TRBD2. V was pared by 4 bases and J by 5 bases, with 10 bases of the junction left unmatched. Germline V lookup: CDR1 SGDLS, CDR2 YYNGEE. This CDR3 is built from 16 residues. CDR3 loop: CASSPIAGGPRETQYF. In nucleotides, the CDR3 is TGTGCCAGCAGCCCGATAGCGGGAGGGCCCCGGGAGACCCAGTACTTC.

The chain uses TRBV6-1 and TRBJ1-1; 11 bases agree with TRBD1. Germline V gene lookup returns CDR1 MNHNS and CDR2 SASEGT. The J segment lost 6 bases and the V segment lost 6 bases, leaving 6 bases of the junction unmatched. This CDR3 contains 14 residues. The CDR3 spells CASRTGTGGSEAFF. In nucleotides, the CDR3 is TGTGCCAGCAGAACCGGGACAGGGGGTTCTGAAGCTTTCTTT.

This clonotype appeared many times. The rearrangement joins TRBV7-2 to TRBJ2-5, with D possibly TRBD2 on 6 matching bases. Deletions cut 1 base from V and 5 bases from J, with 11 bases between. The germline gives CDR1 SGHTA, CDR2 FQGNSA. The CDR3 loop spans 14 amino acids. The CDR3 reads CASSLGRGMETQYF. The DNA of the CDR3 is TGTGCCAGCAGCTTAGGGAGGGGCATGGAGACCCAGTACTTC.

This clonotype was detected ten times or more. This sequence joins TRBV20-1 and TRBJ1-6, with 8 nucleotides matching TRBD1. CDR1 is DFQATT, CDR2 SNEGSKA, per germline (reference sequence). This CDR3 region has 14 residues. Trimming took 5 bases from V and 6 from J; bases not matched to a gene: 6. The CDR3 loop is CSASQGAANSPLHF. As DNA, the CDR3 is TGCAGTGCTTCTCAGGGGGCGGCTAATTCACCCCTCCACTTT.

The chain employs TRBV6-1 and TRBJ1-2, with D possibly TRBD1 on 5 matching bases. Germline V gene lookup returns CDR1 MNHNS and CDR2 SASEGT. The V end was cut by 2 bases, the J end by 4 bases, with 11 bases between. The CDR3 length is 14 residues. The DNA of the CDR3 is TGTGCCAGCAGTGAAAGTTGGGGGAGCTATGGCTACACCTTC. Its protein is CASSESWGSYGYTF.

Written as DNA, the CDR3 is TGTGCCAGCAGTGAGAGGGGGAAATATGGCTACACCTTC. Translated, it gives CASSERGKYGYTF. The chain links TRBV2 to TRBJ1-2, with TRBD1 as a possible D gene (6 bases). Germline CDR1 is SNHLY and CDR2 is FYNNEI. This CDR3 is 13 amino acids long. V gave up 3 bases and J gave up 5 bases, with 10 bases separating them. Based on the CDR3 plus reference TRBV2 and TRBJ1-2, the full variable domain is EPEVTQTPSHQVTQMGQEVILRCVPISNHLYFYWYRQILGQKVEFLVSFYNNEISEKSEIFDDQFSVERPDGSNFTLKIRSTKLEDSAMYFCASSERGKYGYTFGSGTRLTVV.

This clonotype was seen only a few times. This chain joins TRBV24-1 and TRBJ2-2; 10 nucleotides line up with TRBD1. This CDR3 has 16 residues. Germline V gives CDR1 KGHDR, CDR2 SFDVKD. V shed 5 bases and J 4 bases; nucleotides not matched to a gene: 6. CDR3 sequence: CATSAEGQGTTGELFF. The CDR3 nucleotides are TGTGCCACCAGTGCCGAGGGACAGGGGACCACCGGGGAGCTGTTTTTT.

This clonotype has ten or more counts. The rearrangement uses TRBV30 and TRBJ2-7, with 11 bases identical to TRBD1. Germline V gene data show CDR1 as GTSNPN and CDR2 as SVGIG (reference sequence). The CDR3 sequence is 16 residues long. J lost 4 bases, V lost 0 bases, and 8 bases had no gene match. The CDR3 sequence: CAWSVPEGTGGYEQYF. The CDR3 nucleotides are TGTGCCTGGAGTGTTCCCGAGGGGACAGGGGGTTACGAGCAGTACTTC.

This clonotype was counted ten times or more. This chain links TRBV5-1 with TRBJ2-5; D is perhaps TRBD1 or TRBD2 (5 bases each). The CDR3 length is 13 residues. The V gene lost 5 bases and the J gene lost 1 base, with 9 bases spanning the gap. Germline CDR1 and CDR2: SGHRS and YFSETQ. The CDR3 DNA is TGCGCCAGCAGAAGAGGGGCCCAAGAGACCCAGTACTTC. This encodes CASRRGAQETQYF. Based on the CDR3 plus reference TRBV5-1 and TRBJ2-5, the full variable domain is KAGVTQTPRYLIKTRGQQVTLSCSPISGHRSVSWYQQTPGQGLQFLFEYFSETQRNKGNFPGRFSGRQFSNSRSEMNVSTLELGDSALYLCASRRGAQETQYFGPGTRLLVL.

This clonotype was observed many times. The chain is built from TRBV29-1 and TRBJ2-5, with D perhaps assigned TRBD1 or TRBD2 (6 bases each). V was cut by 8 bases and J by 1 base, with 14 bases left in between. From germline, CDR1 is SQVTM and CDR2 ANQGSEA. The CDR3 spans 13 residues. The CDR3 region has the DNA TGCAGCTACGGTGGGGGGCCCCAAGAGACCCAGTACTTC. Residues: CSYGGGPQETQYF.

V gene TRBV5-1 combines with J gene TRBJ2-7, with TRBD1 matching over 7 bases. This CDR3 region has 14 residues. Trimming at V came to 3 bases and at J to 3 bases, leaving 6 bases not matched to a gene. Germline CDR1 SGHRS, CDR2 YFSETQ. CDR3 protein: CASSSPGQNYEQYF. The CDR3 DNA follows: TGCGCCAGCAGCTCCCCGGGACAGAACTACGAGCAGTACTTC.

This clonotype was seen at least ten times. The chain uses TRBV5-1 and TRBJ2-3; D could derive from TRBD1 or TRBD2 (6 bases each). Trimming pared 6 bases from V and 0 bases from J, leaving 14 bases between. The CDR3 is 15 residues long. Germline V CDR1 and CDR2: SGHRS, YFSETQ. The CDR3, as DNA: TGCGCCAGCAAGTTTAGGGGGACTAGCACAGATACGCAGTATTTT. Translated: CASKFRGTSTDTQYF.

The V and J genes are TRBV29-1 and TRBJ2-7; no definite D call. Germline CDR1 reads SQVTM; CDR2 reads ANQGSEA. Trimming left V 0 bases short and J 3 bases short, with 24 bases between. The CDR3 sequence is 18 residues long. CDR3 amino acids: CSVEEESGLLRGHYEQYF. The CDR3 bases are TGCAGCGTTGAAGAAGAGTCCGGTCTGCTAAGAGGCCACTACGAGCAGTACTTC.

This clonotype was picked up many times. The chain couples TRBV29-1 to TRBJ2-2; the match to TRBD2 covers 9 bases. CDR1 is SQVTM and CDR2 is ANQGSEA in the germline V gene. The CDR3 runs 16 residues. J lost 5 bases, V lost 1 base, and 8 bases had no gene match. The CDR3 is CSVEGGSGRRTGELFF. The CDR3 DNA is TGCAGCGTTGAAGGGGGGAGCGGGAGGAGGACCGGGGAGCTGTTTTTT.

This clonotype appeared many times. This chain uses TRBV20-1 with TRBJ2-5; unclear D gene. Trimming cost V 0 bases and J 5 bases, with 10 bases left between them. The germline V gene has CDR1 DFQATT and CDR2 SNEGSKA (reference sequence). CDR3 length: 13 residues. DNA of the CDR3: TGCAGTGCTAGAGATGGGCTGGGCGAGACCCAGTACTTC. Encoded protein: CSARDGLGETQYF.

This clonotype has ten or more counts. The chain couples TRBV12-3 or TRBV12-4 to TRBJ1-2; the match to TRBD1 covers 7 bases. Germline trimming cut 5 bases from V and 5 bases from J; bases unmatched to any gene: 5. The length of the CDR3 is 13 residues. CDR3 sequence: CASSPTGRYGYTF. The CDR3 bases are TGTGCCAGCAGTCCGACAGGGAGGTATGGCTACACCTTC.

This clonotype was counted at least ten times. The V call is TRBV6-5, the J call TRBJ1-3, with a possible D match to TRBD1 (5 bases). The CDR3 length is 13 residues. Trimming cost V 0 bases and J 8 bases, with 8 bases left between them. CDR1 is MNHEY and CDR2 is SVGAGI in the germline V gene. CDR3 DNA: TGTGCCAGCAGTTACTCCATGGGGGACACCATATATTTT. Protein: CASSYSMGDTIYF.

This clonotype was recorded at least ten times. The V gene is TRBV12-3 or TRBV12-4, the J gene TRBJ1-1, with D possibly TRBD1 on 6 matching bases. The CDR3 is made up of 14 amino acids. V shed 2 bases and J shed 5 bases, with 12 bases lying between them. The CDR3 reads CASSLRGGSTEAFF. The CDR3 coding sequence is TGTGCCAGCAGTTTAAGGGGGGGCTCGACTGAAGCTTTCTTT.

The table lists this clonotype with many counts. V usage is TRBV7-3 and J usage is TRBJ1-1, with TRBD1 matching over 9 bases. Germline loops: CDR1 SGHTA, CDR2 FQGTGA. V lost 5 bases and J lost 12; bases outside the gene matches: 10. The CDR3 runs 13 residues. The CDR3 DNA is TGTGCCAGCAGCCGGGGACAGGGTGAGATAACTTTCTTT. Its protein product is CASSRGQGEITFF.

This clonotype turned up a few times. This chain links TRBV3-1 with TRBJ1-3; 8 positions match TRBD1. Trimming removed 1 base from V and 3 bases from J; junction bases left unmatched: 5. Germline V lookup: CDR1 LGHDT, CDR2 YNNKEL (reference sequence). CDR3 length equals 16 residues. The CDR3 spells CASSQAGGAGGNTIYF. The CDR3 nucleotides are TGTGCCAGCAGCCAAGCAGGGGGCGCGGGTGGAAACACCATATATTTT.